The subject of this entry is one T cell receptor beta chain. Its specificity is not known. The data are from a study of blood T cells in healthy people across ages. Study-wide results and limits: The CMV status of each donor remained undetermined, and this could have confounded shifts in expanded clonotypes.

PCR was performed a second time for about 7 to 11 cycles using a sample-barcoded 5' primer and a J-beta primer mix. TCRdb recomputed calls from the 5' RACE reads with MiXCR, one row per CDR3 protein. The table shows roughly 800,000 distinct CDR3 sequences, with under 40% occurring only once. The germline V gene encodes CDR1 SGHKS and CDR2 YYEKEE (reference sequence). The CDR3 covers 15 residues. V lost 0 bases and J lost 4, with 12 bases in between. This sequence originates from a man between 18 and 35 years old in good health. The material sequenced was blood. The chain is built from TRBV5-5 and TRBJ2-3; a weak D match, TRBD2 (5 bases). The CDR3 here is CASSLGGPGADTQYF. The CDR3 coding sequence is TGTGCCAGCAGCTTGGGTGGTCCCGGGGCAGATACGCAGTATTTT.